Included here is one T cell receptor (beta chain) sequence, with context. This specimen belongs to a study of blood T cell repertoires in COVID-19. Study-level information: Whether acute or convalescent, the COVID-19 samples came from the United States, Italy and Spain. PBMCs, B-cell-depleted T cells, or T cells were the source of the cDNA or gDNA that made up the material.

The germline V gene encodes CDR1 KGHSH and CDR2 LQKENI. The CDR3 is made up of 14 amino acids. Trimming removed 2 bases at V and 1 base at J, with 8 bases between. The data were produced by immunoSEQ multiplex PCR, yet TCRdb's version contains in-frame clones alone and is incomplete. The table shows approximately 110,000 clones, with just under 90% occurring only once. The TCR was taken from a human donor in a cohort sampled during active COVID-19. The rearrangement uses TRBV18 and TRBJ1-1; TRBD1 might be the D (6 bases). The sample comprised peripheral blood. The chain's CDR3 is CASSPWTENTEAFF. DNA for the CDR3: TGTGCCAGCTCACCATGGACAGAGAACACTGAAGCTTTCTTT. The whole variable domain, filled in from reference TRBV18 and TRBJ1-1, reads NAGVMQNPRHLVRRRGQEARLRCSPMKGHSHVYWYRQLPEEGLKFMVYLQKENIIDESGMPKERFSAEFPKEGPSILRIQQVVRGDSAAYFCASSPWTENTEAFFGQGTRLTVV.